The 9 T cell receptor beta chains below were found in one sample sequenced in a study of OX40 agonist ivuxolimab in advanced cancers. The repertoire was sequenced with immunoSEQ multiplex PCR; TCRdb's copy has only in-frame clones and lacks some. The table records approximately 64,000 clones, about 85% of them present only once. The sequenced sample was CD4+ or CD8+ T cells sorted from blood, obtained in a trial of the OX40 agonist ivuxolimab. Receptor source: an adult with an advanced solid tumor such as melanoma, head and neck, liver or kidney cancer.

The chain carries TRBV7-2 and TRBJ2-7, with 7 bases matching TRBD1. Germline CDR1 SGHTA, CDR2 FQGNSA. CDR3 length: 15 residues. The ends lost 5 bases at V and 2 bases at J; junction bases unmatched: 9. DNA for the CDR3: TGTGCCAGCAGCGTCACCGGGACAGAAACCTACGAGCAGTACTTC. This encodes CASSVTGTETYEQYF.

The chain links TRBV5-6 to TRBJ2-7, with no clear D. The CDR3 covers 13 residues. V was cut by 0 bases and J by 2 bases, with 6 bases left in between. Germline values: CDR1 SGHDT, CDR2 YYEEEE. The CDR3 loop reads CASSLVTTYEQYF. The CDR3 DNA reads TGTGCCAGCAGCTTGGTTACCACCTACGAGCAGTACTTC. Supplemented by reference TRBV5-6 and TRBJ2-7, the full variable domain reads DAGVTQSPTHLIKTRGQQVTLRCSPKSGHDTVSWYQQALGQGPQFIFQYYEEEERQRGNFPDRFSGHQFPNYSSELNVNALLLGDSALYLCASSLVTTYEQYFGPGTRLTVT.

The chain couples TRBV28 to TRBJ2-1, with TRBD2 identical over 8 bases. Germline CDR1 is MDHEN and CDR2 is SYDVKM. J gave up 7 bases and V 2 bases, and 7 bases lay outside the gene matches. The CDR3 covers 15 residues. The CDR3 DNA is TGTGCCAGCAGTTTAAGTCCTAGACTAGCGAATGAGCAGTTCTTC. It yields the protein CASSLSPRLANEQFF.

J is TRBJ1-2 and V is TRBV7-9, with 8 positions matching TRBD1. Trimming took 4 bases from V and 8 from J; bases not matched to a gene: 6. CDR3 length: 13 residues. Germline V CDR1 and CDR2: SEHNR, FQNEAQ (reference sequence). CDR3 sequence reads: CASSSQGAQGYTF. As DNA, the CDR3 is TGTGCCAGCAGCTCCCAGGGGGCGCAGGGCTACACCTTC. Full variable domain (rest looked up from reference TRBV7-9 and TRBJ1-2): DTGVSQNPRHKITKRGQNVTFRCDPISEHNRLYWYRQTLGQGPEFLTYFQNEAQLEKSRLLSDRFSAERPKGSFSTLEIQRTEQGDSAMYLCASSSQGAQGYTFGSGTRLTVV.

This sequence joins TRBV5-3 and TRBJ2-7; D is perhaps TRBD2 (6 bases). TRBV5-3 is recorded as an ORF, its role being uncertain. The ends were cut back, 2 bases at V and 7 bases at J, with 13 bases in the middle. The length of the CDR3 is 13 residues. The CDR3 sequence: CARSLSGSGEQYF. The CDR3, as DNA: TGTGCCAGAAGCTTAAGCGGGTCGGGGGAGCAGTACTTC.

The rearrangement uses TRBV11-2 and TRBJ2-5; no firm D call. CDR3 length equals 14 residues. Germline loops: CDR1 SGHAT, CDR2 FQNNGV. Trimming cost V 5 bases and J 1 base, with 11 bases left between them. CDR3 region: CASSRLWSQETQYF. The CDR3 DNA reads as TGTGCCAGCAGCCGACTGTGGAGCCAAGAGACCCAGTACTTC.

The chain links TRBV9 to TRBJ2-5; tentatively, D is TRBD1 (5 bases). CDR1 is SGDLS, CDR2 YYNGEE, per germline. The CDR3 length is 15 residues. The ends were cut back, 1 base at V and 1 base at J, with 11 bases in the middle. CDR3 loop: CASSVRSGPQETQYF. CDR3 DNA: TGTGCCAGCAGCGTAAGGTCAGGGCCCCAAGAGACCCAGTACTTC.

Here the CDR3 reads CASSPSGRATDTQYF. The CDR3 DNA is TGTGCCAGCAGCCCTAGCGGGAGGGCAACAGATACGCAGTATTTT. The gene calls are TRBV7-8 and TRBJ2-3, with 12 nucleotides matching TRBD2. This CDR3 spans 15 amino acids. CDR1 is SGHVS and CDR2 is FQNEAQ in the germline V gene. J lost 3 bases, V lost 5 bases, and 3 bases had no gene match.

Comments on this clone: Other DNA sequences in the same sample also yield this CDR3. The chain employs TRBV5-1 and TRBJ2-1, with D possibly matching TRBD1 (6 bases). Germline loops: CDR1 SGHRS, CDR2 YFSETQ. The V and J ends lost 0 bases and 4 bases respectively, with 11 bases between them. The CDR3 totals 15 residues. The CDR3 region has the DNA TGCGCCAGCAGCTTGGAGGGACAAGGTTACAATGAGCAGTTCTTC. Protein: CASSLEGQGYNEQFF.